This T cell receptor (beta chain) was sequenced in a study of lymphopenia after photon versus proton radiotherapy. General study results and limits: Authors raise, but do not show, better survival with proton therapy. Oligoclonal CD8+ Temra expansion after nadir drove photon patients' diversity drop. Proton therapy kept repertoires fairly stable, unlike photons, which gained effector/memory cells.

The ends were cut back, 4 bases at V and 7 bases at J, with 13 bases in the middle. Germline loops: CDR1 MNHEY, CDR2 SMNVEV (reference sequence). This CDR3 has 13 amino acids. A note on this clone: Its antigen is unknown.

Generated by immunoSEQ multiplex PCR, the TCRdb table keeps only in-frame clones and is missing some. The data contain about 30,000 clones, nearly 95% of them singletons. Sequenced material: peripheral blood, taken from a patient treated with photon-based radiotherapy. The TCR comes from a woman in her forties or fifties with cholangiocarcinoma. The chain couples TRBV27 to TRBJ1-2, with D tentatively TRBD1 (6 bases). CDR3 coding DNA: TGTGCCAGCAGTTCCCGGGGGGCTGGTGGCTACACCTTC. Amino acid sequence: CASSSRGAGGYTF.